This section outlines one TCR beta chain sequence together with its context. The record originates from a study of technical replicates of blood from several donors. The assay was immunoSEQ multiplex PCR, and TCRdb's table has in-frame clones only and misses some. The sample contains about 81,000 clones, about 81% of which appear only once. Trimming cost V 2 bases and J 5 bases, with 3 bases left between them. In germline, CDR1 is PRHDT, CDR2 FYEKMQ (reference sequence). This CDR3 region has 12 residues. The chain employs TRBV13 and TRBJ1-4; D remains ambiguous. This TCR derives from a human donor in good health. Some clones in this sample may be carry-over from other donors' samples. The sequencing sample was made of PBMCs. The CDR3 reads CASSLRNEKLFF. The CDR3 region has the DNA TGTGCCAGCAGCTTACGGAATGAAAAACTGTTTTTT. Full variable domain (remainder filled in from reference TRBV13 and TRBJ1-4): AAGVIQSPRHLIKEKRETATLKCYPIPRHDTVYWYQQGPGQDPQFLISFYEKMQSDKGSIPDRFSAQQFSDYHSELNMSSLELGDSALYFCASSLRNEKLFFGSGTQLSVL.